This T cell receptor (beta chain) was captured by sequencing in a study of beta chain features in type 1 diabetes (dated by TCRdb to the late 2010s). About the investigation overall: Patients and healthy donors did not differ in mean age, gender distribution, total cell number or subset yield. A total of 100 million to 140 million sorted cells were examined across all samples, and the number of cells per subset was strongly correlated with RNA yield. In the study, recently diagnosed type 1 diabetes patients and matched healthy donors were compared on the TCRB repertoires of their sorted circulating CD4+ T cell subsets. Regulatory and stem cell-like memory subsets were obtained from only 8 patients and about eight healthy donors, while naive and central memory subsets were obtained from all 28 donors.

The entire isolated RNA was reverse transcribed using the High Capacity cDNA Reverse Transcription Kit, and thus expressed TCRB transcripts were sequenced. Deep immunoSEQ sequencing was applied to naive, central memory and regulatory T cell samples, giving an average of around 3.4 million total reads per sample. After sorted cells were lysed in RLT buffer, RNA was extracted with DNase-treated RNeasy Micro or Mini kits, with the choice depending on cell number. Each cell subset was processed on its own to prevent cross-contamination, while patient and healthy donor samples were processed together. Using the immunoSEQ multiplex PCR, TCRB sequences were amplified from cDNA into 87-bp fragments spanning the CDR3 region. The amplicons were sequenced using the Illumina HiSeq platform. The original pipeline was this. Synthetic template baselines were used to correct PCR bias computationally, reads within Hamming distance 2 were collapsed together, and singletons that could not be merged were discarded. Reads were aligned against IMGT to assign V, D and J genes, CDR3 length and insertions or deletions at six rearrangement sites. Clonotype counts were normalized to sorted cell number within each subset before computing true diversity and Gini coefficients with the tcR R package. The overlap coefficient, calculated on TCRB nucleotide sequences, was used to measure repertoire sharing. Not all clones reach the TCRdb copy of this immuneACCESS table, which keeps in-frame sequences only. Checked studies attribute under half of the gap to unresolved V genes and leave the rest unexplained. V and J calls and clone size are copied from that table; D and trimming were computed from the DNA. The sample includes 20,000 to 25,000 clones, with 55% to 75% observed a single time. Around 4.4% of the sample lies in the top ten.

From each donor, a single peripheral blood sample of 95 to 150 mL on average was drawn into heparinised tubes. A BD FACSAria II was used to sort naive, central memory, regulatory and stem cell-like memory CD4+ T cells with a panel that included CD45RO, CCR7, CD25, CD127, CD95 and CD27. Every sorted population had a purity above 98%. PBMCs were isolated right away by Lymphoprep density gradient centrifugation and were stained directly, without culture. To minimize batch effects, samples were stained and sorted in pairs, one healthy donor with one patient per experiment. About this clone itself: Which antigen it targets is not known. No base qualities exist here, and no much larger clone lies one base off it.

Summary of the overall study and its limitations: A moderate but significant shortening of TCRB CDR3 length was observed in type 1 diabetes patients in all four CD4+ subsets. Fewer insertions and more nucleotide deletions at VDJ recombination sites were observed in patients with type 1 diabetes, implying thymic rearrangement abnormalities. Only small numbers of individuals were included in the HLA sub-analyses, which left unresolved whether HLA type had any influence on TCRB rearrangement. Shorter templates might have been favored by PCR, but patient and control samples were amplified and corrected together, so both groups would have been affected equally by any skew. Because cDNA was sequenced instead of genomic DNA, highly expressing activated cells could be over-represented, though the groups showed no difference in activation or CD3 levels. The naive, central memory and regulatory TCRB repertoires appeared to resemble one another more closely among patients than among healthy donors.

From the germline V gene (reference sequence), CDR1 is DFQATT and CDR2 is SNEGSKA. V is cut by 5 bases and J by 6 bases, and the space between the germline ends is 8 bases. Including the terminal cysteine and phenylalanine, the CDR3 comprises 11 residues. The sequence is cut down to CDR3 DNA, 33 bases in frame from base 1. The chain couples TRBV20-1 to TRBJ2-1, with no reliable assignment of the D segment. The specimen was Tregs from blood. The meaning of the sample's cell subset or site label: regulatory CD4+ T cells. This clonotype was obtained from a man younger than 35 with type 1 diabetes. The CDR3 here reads CSALKLNEQFF. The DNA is TGCAGTGCTTTAAAACTCAATGAGCAGTTCTTC.